This T cell receptor (beta chain) was sequenced during a study of HIV-infected children after antiretroviral therapy interruption (dated by TCRdb to about 2019). Regarding the study in general: The study included eight children, four on planned treatment interruption and four on continuous treatment, and all eight had a CD4+ count above 500 and a viral load below 50 copies/ml. TCR repertoires were compared between children on planned treatment interruption and children on continuous antiretroviral treatment, alongside thymic output measurements. Interruption-arm samples came from week 0, week 12, end of interruption (week 24 or 48), and about 3 years after study end. Recorded exposure to EBV and CMV was present in most of the participating children. Continuous-treatment samples were analyzed from corresponding weeks 0, 48 and 150. Median age was around 9 years in the interruption group and about 8 years in the continuous treatment group.

This clonotype was seen ten or more times. Its antigen remains unidentified. No much larger clone exists at a distance of one base, and base qualities are not known. The sample's treatment or condition label is to be understood as: PENTA 11 planned treatment interruption arm or continuous ART arm. Participants were children from the United Kingdom aged 2 to 15 years who had received at least three-drug ART for at least 24 weeks. Cryopreserved PBMCs with at least 5 million viable cells were required; several candidate patients were excluded for low viable PBMC yield. Using a FACSAria III cell sorter, naive CD4+ CD45RA+ CD45RO- T cells were FACS-sorted out of thawed PBMCs. After sorting, cells were fixed, and RNA was extracted with the RNeasy FFPE kit and then with the RNeasy Micro kit. Libraries came from 3' RACE. To correct PCR amplification bias, TCR libraries were generated from RNA with a 3' RACE protocol that used unique molecular identifiers. Up to roughly 12 amplicon libraries were pooled and sequenced on an Illumina MiSeq with v2 2x250 paired-end chemistry. The original methods were these. Reads were processed with Decombinator to assign V and J genes and CDR3, with barcode-based error and PCR bias correction. Before Gini coefficients were calculated with the R ineq package, the repertoires were subsampled to the same depth. Three approaches were used to assess CDR3 similarity: GLIPH, Hamming distance and a shared triplet metric. TCRdb took the public reads, trimmed them with fastp at Q25, ran MiXCR for clone calling and kept in-frame beta chains. All rows with the same CDR3 protein become a single entry with the most common DNA and genes. V and J calls and clone size were set by TCRdb, not the authors. The sample table holds over 35,000 distinct CDR3 sequences, of which approximately 7% were seen once. The ten most abundant clones make up more than 0.95% of the sample.

The CDR3 numbers 15 residues from cysteine through phenylalanine. Of all the DNA, just the CDR3 is kept, 45 bases in frame from base 1. The germline ends are 12 bases apart after V is trimmed by 3 bases and J by 1 base. The germline V gene specifies KGHSH as CDR1 and LQKENI as CDR2. What the work shows at the level of the full study, not this receptor alone: The low number of patients is a limitation and the data should be interpreted with caution. Minor non-naive CD45RA+ populations, such as EMRA or stem memory cells, might be present among the sorted CD45RA+ naive cells. An increase in the naive CD4+ Gini coefficient was observed by the end of treatment interruption, suggesting clonal expansion, and a return to baseline was observed by 3 years. In naive CD4+ repertoires of PTI patients, CDR3 sharing between time points fell after interruption began; many sequences were shared between end of interruption and 3 years later.

Source: CD45RA+ CD4+ T cells from PBMCs, pooled from several time points, taken from a donor given antiretroviral therapy, either interrupted or continuous. The cell subset or site label here, explained by the study, means: naive CD4+ CD45RA+ CD45RO- T cells. The V gene is TRBV18 and the J gene is TRBJ1-2; the D segment could be TRBD1, given 5 matching bases. The sequence was obtained from a pool of human donors with HIV. The CDR3 here reads CASSPKVGVNYGYTF. The DNA reads as follows: TGTGCCAGCTCACCTAAAGTGGGGGTTAACTATGGCTACACCTTC.